This T cell receptor beta chain was sequenced for a study of early T cells in non-severe SARS-CoV-2 infection. For the study at large: Sequencing used unsorted whole-blood bulk RNA, so chains lack pairing.

Study-level findings and limits: There was a bias toward anti-spike CD8 responses in VDJdb matching, which missed private and CD4 specificities.

To note about this clonotype: Antigen: not known.

Individual cDNA molecules were tagged with unique molecular identifiers, the study reported. TCRdb fed the 5' RACE reads into MiXCR, producing one record per CDR3 protein. The sample holds around 86,000 distinct CDR3 sequences, roughly 14% seen once. The sequence was collected from an adult who was a healthcare worker with PCR-confirmed SARS-CoV-2 infection or an uninfected control (not recorded which). Sequencing was carried out using whole blood.

The CDR3 nucleotides are TGTGCCAGCAGCTTAGTCTGGGACCCTGGAAACACCATATATTTT. This sequence encodes CASSLVWDPGNTIYF. This sequence joins TRBV7-2 and TRBJ1-3; a weak D match, TRBD1 (5 bases). V gave up 1 base and J gave up 2 bases, with 9 bases separating them. The CDR3 totals 15 residues. The germline CDR1 and CDR2 sequences are SGHTA and FQGNSA.